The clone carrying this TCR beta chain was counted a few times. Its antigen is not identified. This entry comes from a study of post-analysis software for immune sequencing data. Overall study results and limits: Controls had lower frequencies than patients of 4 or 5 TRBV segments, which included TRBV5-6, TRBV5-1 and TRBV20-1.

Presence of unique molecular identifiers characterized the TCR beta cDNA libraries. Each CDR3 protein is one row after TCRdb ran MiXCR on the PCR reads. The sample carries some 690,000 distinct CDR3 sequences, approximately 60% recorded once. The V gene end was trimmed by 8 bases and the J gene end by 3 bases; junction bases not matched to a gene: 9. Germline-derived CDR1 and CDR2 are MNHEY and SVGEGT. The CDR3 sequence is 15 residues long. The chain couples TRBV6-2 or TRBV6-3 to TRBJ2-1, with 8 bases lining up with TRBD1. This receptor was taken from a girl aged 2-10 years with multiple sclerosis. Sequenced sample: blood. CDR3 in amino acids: CASQTGTGFYNEQFF. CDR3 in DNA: TGTGCCAGCCAGACCGGGACAGGATTCTACAATGAGCAGTTCTTC.